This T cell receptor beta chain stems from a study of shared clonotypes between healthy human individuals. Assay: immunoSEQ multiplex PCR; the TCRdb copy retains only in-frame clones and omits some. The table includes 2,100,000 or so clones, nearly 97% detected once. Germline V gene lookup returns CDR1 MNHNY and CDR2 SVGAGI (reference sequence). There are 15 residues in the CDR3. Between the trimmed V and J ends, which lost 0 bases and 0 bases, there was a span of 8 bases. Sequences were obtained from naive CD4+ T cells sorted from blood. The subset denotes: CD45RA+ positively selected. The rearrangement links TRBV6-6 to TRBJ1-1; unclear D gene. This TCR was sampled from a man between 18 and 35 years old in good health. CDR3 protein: CASSYSRDMNTEAFF. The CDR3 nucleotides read TGTGCCAGCAGTTACTCACGGGATATGAACACTGAAGCTTTCTTT.